The 8 T cell receptor beta chains reported below all come from one sample, sequenced in a study of blood T cell repertoires in COVID-19. This table comes from immunoSEQ multiplex PCR, and its TCRdb copy is limited to in-frame clones, with some not included. Here the sample spans around 160,000 clones, 75% to 85% being singletons. Sequencing was done on a sample of PBMCs or T cells enriched from blood (not recorded which). The source is a woman in her sixties or seventies who had recovered from COVID-19.

The rearrangement joins TRBV29-1 to TRBJ2-2, with D possibly matching TRBD2 (6 bases). Germline values: CDR1 SQVTM, CDR2 ANQGSEA. Trimming left V 6 bases short and J 5 bases short, with 16 bases between. CDR3 length: 14 residues. This chain's CDR3 is CSVGIGGGTGELFF. Here the CDR3 DNA reads TGCAGCGTCGGGATCGGGGGAGGAACCGGGGAGCTGTTTTTT.

The rearrangement links TRBV2 to TRBJ1-1; D remains ambiguous. From germline, CDR1 is SNHLY and CDR2 FYNNEI. V gave up 4 bases and J gave up 1 base, with 10 bases separating them. The CDR3 covers 14 residues. CDR3 protein: CASSVGSSNTEAFF. For the CDR3, the DNA is TGTGCCAGCAGTGTGGGCAGCTCGAACACTGAAGCTTTCTTT.

V and J are TRBV5-6 and TRBJ1-4; the D is unclear. Germline V gene data show CDR1 as SGHDT and CDR2 as YYEEEE. The CDR3 is 14 amino acids. The V end was cut by 2 bases, the J end by 8 bases, with 13 bases between. The CDR3 here is CASSFRGYEEKLFF. The CDR3 bases are TGTGCCAGCAGCTTCAGAGGGTATGAGGAAAAACTGTTTTTT.

The chain has TRBV11-2 and TRBJ2-1; the match to TRBD1 covers 7 bases. The CDR3 loop spans 15 amino acids. J was trimmed by 2 bases and V by 3 bases; bases with no gene match: 4. CDR1 is SGHAT, CDR2 FQNNGV, per germline. CDR3 sequence: CASSFIQGAYNEQFF. The DNA of the CDR3 is TGTGCCAGCAGCTTCATCCAGGGGGCCTACAATGAGCAGTTCTTC. Filled out from reference TRBV11-2 and TRBJ2-1, the complete variable domain reads EAGVAQSPRYKIIEKRQSVAFWCNPISGHATLYWYQQILGQGPKLLIQFQNNGVVDDSQLPKDRFSAERLKGVDSTLKIQPAKLEDSAVYLCASSFIQGAYNEQFFGPGTRLTVL.

The CDR3 sequence is CASSLATLSTDTQYF. In DNA, the CDR3 is TGCGCCAGCAGCTTGGCTACCCTCAGCACAGATACGCAGTATTTT. The rearrangement joins TRBV5-1 to TRBJ2-3, with unresolved D. The germline gives CDR1 SGHRS, CDR2 YFSETQ. V lost 0 bases, J lost 0 bases, and 8 bases lay in between. The CDR3 loop spans 15 amino acids.

V is TRBV27 and J is TRBJ1-1; 10 bases match TRBD1. Germline assignment: CDR1 MNHEY and CDR2 SMNVEV (reference sequence). The CDR3 has 15 residues. V gave up 6 bases and J gave up 0 bases; unmatched junction bases: 4. The CDR3 sequence is CASRLGQGMNTEAFF. CDR3 in DNA: TGTGCCAGCAGACTGGGACAGGGGATGAACACTGAAGCTTTCTTT.

In this sample, this clone turned up once. The chain couples TRBV5-4 to TRBJ2-3, with TRBD2 matching over 10 bases. V was clipped by 9 bases and J by 5 bases; unmatched bases: 9. The CDR3 contains 14 residues. Germline-derived CDR1 and CDR2 are SGHNT and YYREEE (reference sequence). CDR3 in amino acids: CATELAGQVDTQYF. The DNA for the CDR3 is TGTGCCACCGAACTAGCGGGGCAGGTAGATACGCAGTATTTT. Full variable domain (outside the CDR3, taken from reference TRBV5-4 and TRBJ2-3): ETGVTQSPTHLIKTRGQQVTLRCSSQSGHNTVSWYQQALGQGPQFIFQYYREEENGRGNFPPRFSGLQFPNYSSELNVNALELDDSALYLCATELAGQVDTQYFGPGTRLTVL.

This clone was seen only a few times. The chain uses TRBV5-6 and TRBJ1-2; D may be TRBD1 (5 bases). Germline V gene sequence: CDR1 SGHDT, CDR2 YYEEEE. Trimming stripped 0 bases from V and 2 bases from J, with 14 bases between. CDR3 length: 16 amino acids. The CDR3 loop is CASSLAGRAGNYGYTF. As DNA, the CDR3 is TGTGCCAGCAGCTTGGCCGGTCGGGCAGGGAACTATGGCTACACCTTC. The complete variable domain, with remaining parts taken from reference TRBV5-6 and TRBJ1-2, reads DAGVTQSPTHLIKTRGQQVTLRCSPKSGHDTVSWYQQALGQGPQFIFQYYEEEERQRGNFPDRFSGHQFPNYSSELNVNALLLGDSALYLCASSLAGRAGNYGYTFGSGTRLTVV.